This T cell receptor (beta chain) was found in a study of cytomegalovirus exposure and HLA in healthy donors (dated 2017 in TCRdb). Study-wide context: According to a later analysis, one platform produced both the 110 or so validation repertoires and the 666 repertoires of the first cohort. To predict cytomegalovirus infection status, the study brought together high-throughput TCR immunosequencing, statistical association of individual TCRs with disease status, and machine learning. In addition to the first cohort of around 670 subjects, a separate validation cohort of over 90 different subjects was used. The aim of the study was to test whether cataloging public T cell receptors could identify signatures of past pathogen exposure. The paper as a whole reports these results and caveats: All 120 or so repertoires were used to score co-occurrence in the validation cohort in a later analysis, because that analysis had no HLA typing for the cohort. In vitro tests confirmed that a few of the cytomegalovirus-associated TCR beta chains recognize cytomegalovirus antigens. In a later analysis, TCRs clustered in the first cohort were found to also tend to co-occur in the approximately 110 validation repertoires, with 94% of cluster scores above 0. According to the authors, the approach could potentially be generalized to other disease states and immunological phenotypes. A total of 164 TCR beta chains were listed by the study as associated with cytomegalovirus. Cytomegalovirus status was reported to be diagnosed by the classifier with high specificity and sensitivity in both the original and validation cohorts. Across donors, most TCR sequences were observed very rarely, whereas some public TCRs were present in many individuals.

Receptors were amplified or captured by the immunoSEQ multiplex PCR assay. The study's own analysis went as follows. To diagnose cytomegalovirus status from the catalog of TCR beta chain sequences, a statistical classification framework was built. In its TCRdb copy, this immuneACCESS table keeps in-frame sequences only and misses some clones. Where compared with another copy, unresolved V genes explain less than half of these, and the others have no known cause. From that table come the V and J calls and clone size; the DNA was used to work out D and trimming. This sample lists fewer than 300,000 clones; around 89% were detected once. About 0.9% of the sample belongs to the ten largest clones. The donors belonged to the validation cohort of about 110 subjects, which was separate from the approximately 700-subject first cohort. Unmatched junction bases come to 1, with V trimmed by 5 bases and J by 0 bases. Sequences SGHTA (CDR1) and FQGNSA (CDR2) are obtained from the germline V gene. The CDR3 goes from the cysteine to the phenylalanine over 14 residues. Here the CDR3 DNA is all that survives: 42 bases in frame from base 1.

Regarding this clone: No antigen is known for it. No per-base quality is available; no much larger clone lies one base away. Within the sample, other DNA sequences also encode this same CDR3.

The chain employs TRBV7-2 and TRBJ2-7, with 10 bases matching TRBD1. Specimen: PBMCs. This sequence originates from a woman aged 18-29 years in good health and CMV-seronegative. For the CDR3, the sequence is CASSRTGGSYEQYF. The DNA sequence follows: TGTGCCAGCAGCCGGACAGGGGGCTCCTACGAGCAGTACTTC.